Sequencing of this TCR beta chain was carried out in a study of blood T cell repertoires in COVID-19 (dated by TCRdb to about 2020). Regarding the study in general: Collaborator samples came from the United States, Italy and Spain and covered acute and convalescent phases of COVID-19. Where available, HLA class I and class II types were obtained from metadata supplied by the sample provider rather than from assay-based typing. Nearly every sample came with metadata listing a de-identified subject ID, COVID-19 status, age in years and sex. Deeply sampled blood TCRbeta repertoires from subjects exposed to, actively infected with, or recovered from COVID-19 were included in the dataset. The samples were drawn from the first 160 participants of the ongoing ImmuneRACE study and from 1,254 subjects provided by 6 global collaborators. A freely available public database, intended as a resource for researchers studying the immune response to SARS-CoV-2, is where the repertoires were released. The material from the prospective study consisted of cDNA or gDNA derived from T cells, B-cell-depleted T cells, or PBMCs.

In the prospective study, participants were roughly 18 to 95 years old, resided in 25 or so geographic areas of the United States, and were enrolled through a virtual design. In the prospective study, cohorts were assigned on the basis of participant-reported clinical history obtained from a screening survey and a study questionnaire. Recovered participants in ImmuneRACE Cohort 3 were defined as having two consecutive negative NP/OP PCR tests, clearance from a healthcare professional, or resolution of symptoms. In the prospective study, whole blood, serum and a nasopharyngeal or oropharyngeal swab were collected from each participant by mobile phlebotomists. Participants in the prospective study had the option to provide additional blood draws and questionnaires over a roughly 2-month period. Before DNA extraction, prospective study blood samples were shipped either frozen or at room temperature.

V is pared back by 5 bases and J by 3 bases, with 17 bases lying between the germline termini. From the cysteine through the phenylalanine, the CDR3 covers 15 amino acids. The retained sequence is limited to the CDR3, 45 bases, with the frame set at the first base. For CDR1 and CDR2, the germline V gene lists MDHEN and SYDVKM. The investigation overall reported the following: Clinical and demographic metadata were provided uncurated, with the amount varying by source and participant.

The immunoSEQ Assay, a bias-controlled multiplex PCR, was used to amplify TCRbeta CDR3 regions from genomic DNA. Per the authors' processing: Within the assay, amplification of reference gene primers was used to estimate how many nucleated cells each sample contained. Sequence reads were collapsed and filtered to measure the absolute abundance of every unique TCRbeta CDR3 rearrangement. For each sample, productive Simpson clonality was calculated as the square root of Simpson's diversity index across productive rearrangements. Here the immuneACCESS table is served through TCRdb, limited to in-frame sequences with V and J called. Missing clones are a known gap in these copies; in checked studies unresolved V genes cover under half, and the rest lacks a known reason. V, J and clone size reflect that table, while D and trimming were determined from the DNA. For this sample the table gives a few hundred thousand clones, of which 80% to 90% were detected only once. Of the sample, 1% to 1.3% is held by the ten largest clones.

Concerning this clone: Its antigen remains undetermined. No per-base quality is available; no much larger clone lies one base away.

This clonotype was sampled from a man aged 25 to 45 who had recovered from COVID-19. The V and J genes are TRBV28 and TRBJ2-7; tentative D gene TRBD2, with 5 bases matching. Sequencing used PBMCs or T cells enriched from blood (not recorded which). The nucleotide sequence is TGTGCCAGCAGTCTTTTCAACCTCGGAGGCTACGAGCAGTACTTC. It encodes CASSLFNLGGYEQYF.